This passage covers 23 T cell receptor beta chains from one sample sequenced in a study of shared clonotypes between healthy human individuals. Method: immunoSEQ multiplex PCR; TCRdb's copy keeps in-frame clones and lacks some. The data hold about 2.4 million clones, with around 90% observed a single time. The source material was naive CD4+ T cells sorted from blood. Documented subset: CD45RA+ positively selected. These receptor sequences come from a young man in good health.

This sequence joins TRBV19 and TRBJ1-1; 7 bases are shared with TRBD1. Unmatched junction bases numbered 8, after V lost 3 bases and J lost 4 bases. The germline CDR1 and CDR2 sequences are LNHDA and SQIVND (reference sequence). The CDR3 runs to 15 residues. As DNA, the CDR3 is TGTGCCAGTAGTATTCTTCAGGGGGTAGGCACTGAAGCTTTCTTT. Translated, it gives CASSILQGVGTEAFF.

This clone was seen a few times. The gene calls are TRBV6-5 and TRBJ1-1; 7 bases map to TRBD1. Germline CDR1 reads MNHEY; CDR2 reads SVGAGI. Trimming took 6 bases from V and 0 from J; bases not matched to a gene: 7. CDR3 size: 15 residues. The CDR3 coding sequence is TGTGCCAGCAGCCGGTGGACAGGCATGAACACTGAAGCTTTCTTT. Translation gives CASSRWTGMNTEAFF.

CDR3: CASSLAIRGAKNIQYF. CDR3 DNA: TGTGCCAGCAGCTTGGCGATCCGGGGAGCCAAAAACATTCAGTACTTC. V and J are TRBV5-6 and TRBJ2-4, with a possible D match to TRBD2 (5 bases). Trimming took off 0 bases at V and 0 bases at J, with 10 bases between the two ends. CDR1 is SGHDT and CDR2 is YYEEEE in the germline V gene. The CDR3 covers 16 residues.

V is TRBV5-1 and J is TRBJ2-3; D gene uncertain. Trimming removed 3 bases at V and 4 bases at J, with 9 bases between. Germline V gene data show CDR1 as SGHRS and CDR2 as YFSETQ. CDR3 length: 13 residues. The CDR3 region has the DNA TGCGCCAGCAGCTCCATGACGGCAGATACGCAGTATTTT. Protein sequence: CASSSMTADTQYF.

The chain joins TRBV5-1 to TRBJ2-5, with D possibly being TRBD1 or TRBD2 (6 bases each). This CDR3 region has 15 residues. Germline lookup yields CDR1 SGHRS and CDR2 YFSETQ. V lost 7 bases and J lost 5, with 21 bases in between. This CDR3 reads CASADNGGLGETQYF. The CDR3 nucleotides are TGCGCCAGCGCCGACAATGGGGGGCTTGGGGAGACCCAGTACTTC.

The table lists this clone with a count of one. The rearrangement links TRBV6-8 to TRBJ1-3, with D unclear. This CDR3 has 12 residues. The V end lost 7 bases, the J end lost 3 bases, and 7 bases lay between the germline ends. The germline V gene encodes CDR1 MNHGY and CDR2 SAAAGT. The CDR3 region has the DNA TGTGCCAGCACCCTATTTGGAAACACCATATATTTT. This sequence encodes CASTLFGNTIYF.

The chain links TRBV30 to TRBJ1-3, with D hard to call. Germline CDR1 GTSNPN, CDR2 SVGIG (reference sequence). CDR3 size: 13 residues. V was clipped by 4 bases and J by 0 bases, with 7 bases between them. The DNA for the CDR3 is TGTGCCTGGAAACCCAGCTCTGGAAACACCATATATTTT. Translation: CAWKPSSGNTIYF. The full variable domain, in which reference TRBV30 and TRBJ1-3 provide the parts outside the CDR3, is SQTIHQWPATLVQPVGSPLSLECTVEGTSNPNLYWYRQAAGRGLQLLFYSVGIGQISSEVPQNLSASRPQDRQFILSSKKLLLSDSGFYLCAWKPSSGNTIYFGEGSWLTVV.

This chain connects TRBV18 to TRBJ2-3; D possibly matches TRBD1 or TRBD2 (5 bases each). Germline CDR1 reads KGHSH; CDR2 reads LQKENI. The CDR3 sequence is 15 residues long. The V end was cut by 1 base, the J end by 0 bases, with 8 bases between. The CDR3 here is CASSPRGKSTDTQYF. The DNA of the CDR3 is TGTGCCAGCTCACCACGGGGGAAGAGCACAGATACGCAGTATTTT. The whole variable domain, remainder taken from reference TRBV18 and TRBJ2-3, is NAGVMQNPRHLVRRRGQEARLRCSPMKGHSHVYWYRQLPEEGLKFMVYLQKENIIDESGMPKERFSAEFPKEGPSILRIQQVVRGDSAAYFCASSPRGKSTDTQYFGPGTRLTVL.

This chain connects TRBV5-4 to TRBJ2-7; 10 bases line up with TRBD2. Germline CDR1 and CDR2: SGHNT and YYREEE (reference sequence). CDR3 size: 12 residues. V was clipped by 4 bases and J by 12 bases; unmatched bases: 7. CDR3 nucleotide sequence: TGTGCCAGCAGCCCTACTAGCGGGATATTGTACTTC. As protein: CASSPTSGILYF.

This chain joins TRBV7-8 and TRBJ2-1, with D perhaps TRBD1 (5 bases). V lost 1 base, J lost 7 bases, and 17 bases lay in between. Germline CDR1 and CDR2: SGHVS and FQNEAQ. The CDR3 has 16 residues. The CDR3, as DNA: TGTGCCAGCAGCTTAGGTATAACAGGCGCATCTAATGAGCAGTTCTTC. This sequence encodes CASSLGITGASNEQFF.

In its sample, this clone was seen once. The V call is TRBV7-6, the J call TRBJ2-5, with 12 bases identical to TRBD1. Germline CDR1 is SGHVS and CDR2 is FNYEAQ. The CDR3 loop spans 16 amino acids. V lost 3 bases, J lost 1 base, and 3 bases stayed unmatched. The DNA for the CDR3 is TGTGCCAGCAGCTTGGGGACAGGGGGCTTCCAAGAGACCCAGTACTTC. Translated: CASSLGTGGFQETQYF.

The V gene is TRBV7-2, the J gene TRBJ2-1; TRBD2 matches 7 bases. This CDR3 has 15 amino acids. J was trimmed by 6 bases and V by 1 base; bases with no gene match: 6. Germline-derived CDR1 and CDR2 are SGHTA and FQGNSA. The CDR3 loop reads CASSLEGTMFNEQFF. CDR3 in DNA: TGTGCCAGCAGCTTAGAAGGGACTATGTTCAATGAGCAGTTCTTC.

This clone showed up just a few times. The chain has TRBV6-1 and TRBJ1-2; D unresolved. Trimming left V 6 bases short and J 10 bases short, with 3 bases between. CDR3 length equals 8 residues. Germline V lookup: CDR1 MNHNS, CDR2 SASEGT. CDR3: CASRDYTF. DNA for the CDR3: TGTGCCAGCAGGGACTACACCTTC.

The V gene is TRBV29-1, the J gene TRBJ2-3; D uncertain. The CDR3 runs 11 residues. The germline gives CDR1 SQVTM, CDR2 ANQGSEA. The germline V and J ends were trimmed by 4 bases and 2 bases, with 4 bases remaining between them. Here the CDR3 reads CSVAVTDTQYF. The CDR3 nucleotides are TGCAGCGTTGCTGTCACAGATACGCAGTATTTT.

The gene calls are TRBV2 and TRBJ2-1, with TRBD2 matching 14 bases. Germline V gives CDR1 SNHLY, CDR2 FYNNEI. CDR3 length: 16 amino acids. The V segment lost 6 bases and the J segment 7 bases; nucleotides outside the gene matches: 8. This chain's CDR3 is CASSGLAGGLRNEQFF. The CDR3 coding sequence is TGTGCCAGCAGCGGACTAGCGGGGGGACTAAGAAATGAGCAGTTCTTC.

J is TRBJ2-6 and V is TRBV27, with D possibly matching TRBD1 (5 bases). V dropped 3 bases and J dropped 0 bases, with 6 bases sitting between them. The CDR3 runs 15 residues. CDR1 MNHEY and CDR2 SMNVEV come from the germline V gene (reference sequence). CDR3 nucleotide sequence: TGTGCCAGCAGTTTGACAGTCTCTGGGGCCAACGTCCTGACTTTC. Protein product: CASSLTVSGANVLTF.

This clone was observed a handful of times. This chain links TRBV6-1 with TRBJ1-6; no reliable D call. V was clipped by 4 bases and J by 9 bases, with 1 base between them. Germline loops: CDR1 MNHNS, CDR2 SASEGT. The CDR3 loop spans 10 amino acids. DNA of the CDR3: TGTGCCAGCAGTGGTTCACCCCTCCACTTT. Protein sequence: CASSGSPLHF.

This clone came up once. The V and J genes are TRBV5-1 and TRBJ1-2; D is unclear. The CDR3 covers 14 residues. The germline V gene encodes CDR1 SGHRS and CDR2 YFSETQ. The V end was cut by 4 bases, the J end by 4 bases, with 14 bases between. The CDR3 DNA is TGCGCCAGCAGCCCGGATGGGCACATCTATGGCTACACCTTC. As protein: CASSPDGHIYGYTF.

In DNA, the CDR3 is TGCGCCAGCAGCACCGACGGTAATAATTCACCCCTCCACTTT. It is translated as CASSTDGNNSPLHF. The J gene is TRBJ1-6, the V gene TRBV5-1; D is unresolved. The germline gives CDR1 SGHRS, CDR2 YFSETQ. This CDR3 has 14 amino acids. V was pared by 4 bases and J by 5 bases, with 10 bases between.

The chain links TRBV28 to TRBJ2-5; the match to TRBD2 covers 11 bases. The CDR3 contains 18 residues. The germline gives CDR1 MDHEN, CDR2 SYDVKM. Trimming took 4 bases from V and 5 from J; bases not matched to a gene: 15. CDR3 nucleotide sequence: TGTGCCAGCAGTTCCATCAGCCCAATAGCGGGGGGGCGGGAGACCCAGTACTTC. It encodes CASSSISPIAGGRETQYF.

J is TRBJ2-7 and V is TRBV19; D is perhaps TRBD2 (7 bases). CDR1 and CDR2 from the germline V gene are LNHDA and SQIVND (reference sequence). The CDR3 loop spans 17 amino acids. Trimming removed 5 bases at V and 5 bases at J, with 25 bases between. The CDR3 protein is CASSPEIGGPVTNEQYF. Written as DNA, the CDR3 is TGTGCCAGTAGTCCTGAGATCGGGGGGCCAGTCACCAACGAGCAGTACTTC.

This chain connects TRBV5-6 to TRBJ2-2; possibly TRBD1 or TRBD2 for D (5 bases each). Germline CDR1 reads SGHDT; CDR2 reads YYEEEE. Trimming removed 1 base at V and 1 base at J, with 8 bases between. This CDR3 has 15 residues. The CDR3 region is CASSLTGLNTGELFF. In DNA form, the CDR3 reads TGTGCCAGCAGCTTGACAGGACTGAACACCGGGGAGCTGTTTTTT.

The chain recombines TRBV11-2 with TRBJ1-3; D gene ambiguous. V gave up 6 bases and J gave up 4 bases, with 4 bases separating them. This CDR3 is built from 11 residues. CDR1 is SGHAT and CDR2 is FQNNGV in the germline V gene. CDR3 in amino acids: CASSSGNTIYF. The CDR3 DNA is TGTGCCAGCAGTTCGGGAAACACCATATATTTT.